The source of this T cell receptor beta chain is a study of T-cell reconstitution after alpha-beta-depleted transplantation in children. TCRbeta library preparation incorporated unique molecular identifiers. From the PCR reads, TCRdb called clonotypes with MiXCR, one entry per CDR3 protein. The sample lists about 360,000 distinct CDR3 sequences, 10% to 15% occurring once. Ten or more counts support this clonotype. A read error may account for a junction end that differs from germline. The CDR3 has 11 amino acids. The TCR was taken from a human donor who donated a stem cell graft to a child with Fanconi anemia. The sequenced sample was PBMCs, obtained from the stem cell graft. V gene TRBV12-3 or TRBV12-4 combines with J gene TRBJ2-3, with D uncertain. CDR3 amino acids: CASSTGDTQYF. The CDR3 nucleotides read TGCGCCAGCAGCACCGGAGATACGCAGTATTTT.